This section outlines one T cell receptor (beta chain) sequence together with its context. Its cognate antigen is unknown. This record comes from a study of PD-1 blockade in classical Hodgkin lymphoma. Points from the study as a whole: A reduction in baseline TCR diversity was reportedly seen in newly diagnosed patients relative to healthy donors. No one has yet defined what causes the repertoire differences, which may be disease activity or prior therapy.

This sample's time point: cycle 4 day 1 (C4D1), after six to seven weeks of nivolumab. Every patient relapsed after autologous stem cell transplantation, and brentuximab vedotin exposure varied. Thawed PBMCs were the source of CD4+ T cells, purified by magnetic negative selection. Patients had relapsed/refractory classical Hodgkin lymphoma with complete response, partial response or progressive disease as best response. Assay: immunoSEQ multiplex PCR; the TCRdb copy retains only in-frame clones and omits some. This repertoire shows tens of thousands of clones, roughly 90% found once; its top ten account for 0.25% to 0.3%. Germline V gene data show CDR1 as SQVTM and CDR2 as ANQGSEA. This CDR3 region has 13 residues. V gave up 6 bases and J gave up 6 bases; unmatched junction bases: 7.

This clonotype was obtained from a human donor with classical Hodgkin lymphoma. The chain uses TRBV29-1 and TRBJ1-5; 8 bases line up with TRBD1. The starting material was CD4+ T cells from blood, obtained before the fourth cycle of nivolumab. The CDR3 is CSVTGQAGQPQHF. In nucleotides, the CDR3 is TGCAGCGTCACGGGACAGGCAGGTCAGCCCCAGCATTTT.